One sample yielded the 29 T cell receptor beta chains listed below, sequenced in a study of cytomegalovirus exposure and HLA in healthy donors. The PCR ran on 60 Vbeta and 13 Jbeta primers. This table comes from immunoSEQ multiplex PCR, and its TCRdb copy is limited to in-frame clones, with some not included. Here the sample spans over 110,000 clones, roughly 73% being singletons. The specimen was PBMCs. The receptors were sampled from a woman in her thirties or forties in good health and CMV-seronegative.

The chain has TRBV7-2 and TRBJ2-1, with 8 bases matching TRBD2. The CDR3 covers 15 residues. From germline, CDR1 is SGHTA and CDR2 FQGNSA. V lost 1 base and J lost 1; bases outside the gene matches: 0. The CDR3 DNA reads TGTGCCAGCAGCTTAGGCGGGGGGTCCTACAATGAGCAGTTCTTC. The encoded protein is CASSLGGGSYNEQFF.

The genes are TRBV9 and TRBJ1-1, with 7 bases that match TRBD1. Germline CDR1 is SGDLS and CDR2 is YYNGEE. The CDR3 is made up of 15 amino acids. After removal of 4 bases from V and 0 bases from J, the junction contained 6 bases not matched to a gene. The CDR3 DNA reads TGTGCCAGCAGCAGAGGAGGGGGCATGAACACTGAAGCTTTCTTT. Its protein product is CASSRGGGMNTEAFF.

The CDR3 sequence: CASSRISQGNTEAFF. Here the CDR3 DNA reads TGCGCCAGCAGCCGCATCTCCCAGGGGAACACTGAAGCTTTCTTT. The V gene is TRBV4-3, the J gene TRBJ1-1; D is possibly TRBD1 (5 bases). The CDR3 length is 15 residues. V lost 4 bases and J lost 1, with 13 bases in between. Looked up from germline, CDR1 is LGHNA and CDR2 is YSLEER.

This clone was detected only once. The chain couples TRBV27 to TRBJ2-2; D is unresolved. The V end was cut by 7 bases, the J end by 1 base, with 7 bases between. The CDR3 is 13 residues long. The germline V gene has CDR1 MNHEY and CDR2 SMNVEV (reference sequence). This chain's CDR3 is CASTPGNTGELFF. CDR3 bases: TGTGCCAGCACACCAGGGAACACCGGGGAGCTGTTTTTT.

The genes are TRBV28 and TRBJ1-1, with a tentative D call TRBD1 (5 bases). This CDR3 comprises 14 residues. From germline, CDR1 is MDHEN and CDR2 SYDVKM. V was cut by 3 bases and J by 4 bases, with 12 bases left in between. The CDR3 region has the DNA TGTGCCAGCAGTTTCGGGGGAGCGGGCACTGAAGCTTTCTTT. Protein: CASSFGGAGTEAFF.

V gene TRBV6-1 combines with J gene TRBJ1-2, with D hard to call. The CDR3 is made up of 10 amino acids. The germline gives CDR1 MNHNS, CDR2 SASEGT. The V end was cut by 2 bases, the J end by 8 bases, with 3 bases between. CDR3 amino acids: CASSETGYTF. The CDR3 nucleotides read TGTGCCAGCAGTGAAACAGGCTACACCTTC.

J is TRBJ1-2 and V is TRBV5-1; a possible D gene is TRBD1 (5 bases). Trimming cost V 0 bases and J 6 bases, with 9 bases left between them. This CDR3 has 13 amino acids. The germline V gene has CDR1 SGHRS and CDR2 YFSETQ. As DNA, the CDR3 is TGCGCCAGCAGCTTGGGGGGCGACGATGGCTACACCTTC. It codes for CASSLGGDDGYTF.

This chain links TRBV11-1 with TRBJ2-1; TRBD1 agrees at 10 bases. In germline, CDR1 is SGHAT, CDR2 FQDESV (reference sequence). The CDR3 sequence is 15 residues long. Trimming at V came to 5 bases and at J to 8 bases, leaving 9 bases not matched to a gene. CDR3 residues: CASSQRGQGIHEQFF. The CDR3, as DNA: TGTGCCAGCAGCCAACGGGGACAGGGGATCCATGAGCAGTTCTTC.

This clone was seen a single time. The chain joins TRBV15 to TRBJ1-5, with D unclear. The CDR3 is 13 amino acids. CDR1 is LNHNV and CDR2 is YYDKDF in the germline V gene (reference sequence). Trimming cost V 2 bases and J 3 bases, with 5 bases left between them. This chain's CDR3 is CATSRPNNQPQHF. In DNA, the CDR3 is TGTGCCACCAGCAGACCTAACAATCAGCCCCAGCATTTT.

This clone occurred once. The chain uses TRBV4-3 and TRBJ2-1; 7 nucleotides match TRBD1. CDR1 is LGHNA and CDR2 is YSLEER in the germline V gene. The junction had 11 bases not matched to a gene; V was cut back by 0 bases and J by 6 bases. The CDR3 runs to 17 residues. The CDR3 DNA reads TGCGCCAGCAGCCAAGATCTTTTAAGGGGGCGCGCCAATGAGCAGTTCTTC. The encoded protein is CASSQDLLRGRANEQFF.

This chain uses TRBV7-2 with TRBJ2-7; D possibly corresponds to TRBD1 (6 bases). V gave up 2 bases and J gave up 3 bases, with 14 bases separating them. CDR1 is SGHTA and CDR2 is FQGNSA in the germline V gene. This CDR3 comprises 15 residues. The DNA for the CDR3 is TGTGCCAGCAGCTTAATGATCGGACAGCTCTACGAGCAGTACGTC. It translates to CASSLMIGQLYEQYV.

This chain uses TRBV6-4 with TRBJ2-2; 8 bases match TRBD1. Germline assignment: CDR1 MRHNA and CDR2 SNTAGT. Trimming took 5 bases from V and 6 from J; bases not matched to a gene: 23. The CDR3 is 20 amino acids. CDR3 residues: CASSPGGPPFLLSPAGELFF. The DNA for the CDR3 is TGTGCCAGCAGTCCAGGGGGCCCACCCTTCCTCCTCAGCCCAGCCGGGGAGCTGTTTTTT.

The CDR3 nucleotides are TGTGCCAGCTCACCACAGACATCGGGGAGAGGCACAGATACGCAGTATTTT. Protein product: CASSPQTSGRGTDTQYF. The chain couples TRBV18 to TRBJ2-3; maybe TRBD2 (5 bases). This CDR3 is 17 amino acids long. Trimming took off 1 base at V and 1 base at J, with 15 bases between the two ends. Looked up from germline, CDR1 is KGHSH and CDR2 is LQKENI.

In this sample, this clone turned up a few times. The rearrangement uses TRBV7-9 and TRBJ2-1; TRBD1 might be the D (6 bases). Germline CDR1 reads SEHNR; CDR2 reads FQNEAQ (reference sequence). CDR3 length equals 15 residues. With 5 bases removed from V and 2 bases from J, the gap between germline ends came to 13 bases. As DNA, the CDR3 is TGTGCCAGCAGCCCCACCGGGACACCCTACAATGAGCAGTTCTTC. Translated, it gives CASSPTGTPYNEQFF.

The count of this clone is one. V and J are TRBV29-1 and TRBJ1-2; D might be TRBD1 (5 bases). Trimming pared 6 bases from V and 7 bases from J, leaving 12 bases between. From germline, CDR1 is SQVTM and CDR2 ANQGSEA. CDR3 length: 11 residues. The CDR3 sequence: CSVTVTGGYTF. The CDR3 coding sequence is TGCAGCGTGACAGTGACGGGTGGCTACACCTTC.

V gene TRBV14 combines with J gene TRBJ1-1; D is possibly TRBD1 (5 bases). Trimming shortened V by 1 base and J by 4 bases, and 13 bases separated the two germline ends. Germline values: CDR1 SGHDN, CDR2 FVKESK. The CDR3 contains 15 residues. Written as DNA, the CDR3 is TGTGCCAGCAGCCAAGGCCCTGCGGGGGGCACTGAAGCTTTCTTT. Its protein is CASSQGPAGGTEAFF.

J is TRBJ2-6 and V is TRBV15; D perhaps matches TRBD2 (6 bases). V lost 0 bases and J 2 bases, leaving 8 bases between the germline ends. The CDR3 runs 16 residues. Germline CDR1 reads LNHNV; CDR2 reads YYDKDF (reference sequence). The CDR3 here is CATSRDGGTGANVLTF. CDR3 in DNA: TGTGCCACCAGCAGAGATGGGGGGACTGGGGCCAACGTCCTGACTTTC. Filled out from reference TRBV15 and TRBJ2-6, the complete variable domain reads DAMVIQNPRYQVTQFGKPVTLSCSQTLNHNVMYWYQQKSSQAPKLLFHYYDKDFNNEADTPDNFQSRRPNTSFCFLDIRSPGLGDTAMYLCATSRDGGTGANVLTFGAGSRLTVL.

This chain joins TRBV11-2 and TRBJ1-1; TRBD1 is a possible D gene (5 bases). This CDR3 has 15 residues. CDR1 is SGHAT and CDR2 is FQNNGV in the germline V gene. Trimming cost V 1 base and J 5 bases, with 14 bases left between them. CDR3 sequence reads: CASSLVVARGTEAFF. CDR3 bases: TGTGCCAGCAGCTTAGTTGTGGCCCGGGGGACTGAAGCTTTCTTT. Together with reference TRBV11-2 and TRBJ1-1, the CDR3 gives the full variable domain: EAGVAQSPRYKIIEKRQSVAFWCNPISGHATLYWYQQILGQGPKLLIQFQNNGVVDDSQLPKDRFSAERLKGVDSTLKIQPAKLEDSAVYLCASSLVVARGTEAFFGQGTRLTVV.

The chain has TRBV6-1 and TRBJ2-7; TRBD2 matches at 9 bases. The V gene end was trimmed by 5 bases and the J gene end by 2 bases; junction bases not matched to a gene: 7. The germline V gene has CDR1 MNHNS and CDR2 SASEGT. CDR3 length: 15 residues. The CDR3 here is CASSLGLAGTYEQYV. CDR3 nucleotide sequence: TGTGCCAGCAGTTTAGGCCTAGCGGGGACCTACGAGCAGTACGTC.

The chain recombines TRBV6-5 with TRBJ2-7, with 7 bases aligning to TRBD1. The ends lost 5 bases at V and 6 bases at J; junction bases unmatched: 7. Germline V gene data show CDR1 as MNHEY and CDR2 as SVGAGI. The CDR3 runs 13 residues. In nucleotides, the CDR3 is TGTGCCAGCAGTCAAAACAGGGGTGGCGAGCAGTACGTC. Residues: CASSQNRGGEQYV.

This chain connects TRBV5-6 to TRBJ1-3; 8 bases agree with TRBD1. V shed 6 bases and J 4 bases; nucleotides not matched to a gene: 6. This CDR3 comprises 14 residues. Germline lookup yields CDR1 SGHDT and CDR2 YYEEEE. In DNA, the CDR3 is TGTGCCAGCATCGCGACAGGGGAAGGAAACACCATATATTTT. This codes for CASIATGEGNTIYF.

This clone has just one count. J is TRBJ2-2 and V is TRBV4-2; the D gene is possibly TRBD1 (5 bases). The CDR3 consists of 17 residues. CDR1 is LGHNA and CDR2 is YNFKEQ in the germline V gene. Trimming took off 1 base at V and 5 bases at J, with 17 bases between the two ends. Written as DNA, the CDR3 is TGTGCCAGCAGCCAAGTTGAGCAACAGGCCGCGACCGGGGAGCTGTTTTTT. It yields the protein CASSQVEQQAATGELFF.

This chain joins TRBV19 and TRBJ1-2; maybe TRBD1 (6 bases). The CDR3 is 14 residues long. The V end was cut by 8 bases, the J end by 8 bases, with 21 bases between. Germline values: CDR1 LNHDA, CDR2 SQIVND (reference sequence). The CDR3 nucleotides read TGTGCCAGTCGGCGGAGGACAGCCTCAGGCGGCTACACCTTC. It codes for CASRRRTASGGYTF.

To note about this clone: One end of the junction varies from germline; a read error may be responsible. The chain uses TRBV7-9 and TRBJ2-4; 8 positions agree with TRBD1. Looked up from germline, CDR1 is SEHNR and CDR2 is FQNEAQ (reference sequence). This CDR3 contains 17 residues. CDR3 residues: CSSSPDRDGLAKNIQYF. DNA for the CDR3: TGTTCCAGCAGCCCGGACAGGGACGGATTGGCCAAAAACATTCAGTACTTC.

The chain recombines TRBV5-1 with TRBJ2-5; TRBD2 matches 9 bases. CDR1 is SGHRS and CDR2 is YFSETQ in the germline V gene. The CDR3 consists of 14 residues. Trimming took 1 base from V and 5 from J; bases not matched to a gene: 3. CDR3: CASSLLGLAETQYF. The CDR3 DNA reads as TGCGCCAGCAGCTTGTTAGGACTAGCGGAGACCCAGTACTTC.

This clone showed up just a few times. The chain recombines TRBV6-5 with TRBJ1-1; 7 bases fit TRBD1. Looked up from germline, CDR1 is MNHEY and CDR2 is SVGAGI. J gave up 2 bases and V 6 bases, and 6 bases lay outside the gene matches. The CDR3 sequence is 14 residues long. The CDR3 DNA is TGTGCCAGCAGGTACGGGGACAGAAACACTGAAGCTTTCTTT. It is translated as CASRYGDRNTEAFF.

In this sample, this clone turned up a few times. The CDR3 reads CASSLGGTGNEQFF. In DNA, the CDR3 is TGCGCCAGCAGCTTGGGTGGGACAGGGAATGAGCAGTTCTTC. The V and J genes are TRBV5-1 and TRBJ2-1, with 9 bases matching TRBD1. V shed 0 bases and J 7 bases; nucleotides not matched to a gene: 2. The CDR3 runs to 14 residues. In germline, CDR1 is SGHRS, CDR2 YFSETQ.

This clone was seen once. This chain connects TRBV5-1 to TRBJ1-5; no reliable D call. This CDR3 has 13 residues. V lost 0 bases to trimming and J lost 5 bases, with 6 bases between them. In germline, CDR1 is SGHRS, CDR2 YFSETQ. In nucleotides, the CDR3 is TGCGCCAGCAGCTTGGACCGGGATCAGCCCCAGCATTTT. The encoded protein is CASSLDRDQPQHF.

The gene calls are TRBV6-5 and TRBJ2-7; weak D call: TRBD1 (5 bases). CDR1 is MNHEY and CDR2 is SVGAGI in the germline V gene. The CDR3 runs 14 residues. Trimming removed 2 bases at V and 2 bases at J, with 10 bases between. CDR3 nucleotides: TGTGCCAGCAGTTACGTACAGGCCCCCTACGAGCAGTACTTC. Encoded protein: CASSYVQAPYEQYF.